This T cell receptor (beta chain) was captured by sequencing in a study of T-cell reconstitution after alpha-beta-depleted transplantation in children. Library preparation (for TCRbeta) was performed with unique molecular identifiers. MiXCR was run by TCRdb on the PCR reads, yielding one entry per CDR3 protein. The profile shows around 670,000 distinct CDR3 sequences, about 12% of them singletons. Findings and limits, study-wide: Some patients' high day-60 TCRbeta diversity was attributed to recipient cells surviving conditioning. Several hundred rapidly expanded clones from non-depleted graft cells reportedly supplied alpha-beta T cells about two months post-transplant. After one year, T-cell counts and TCRbeta diversity mostly came from new T cells.

This clonotype has only a few counts. Its matching antigen is unknown. Trimming cost V 1 base and J 5 bases, with 12 bases left between them. The germline CDR1 and CDR2 sequences are DFQATT and SNEGSKA (reference sequence). The CDR3 is made up of 14 amino acids. The receptor was isolated from a girl aged 2 to 10 with congenital amegakaryocytic thrombocytopenia, due to receive a stem cell transplant. The V call is TRBV20-1, the J call TRBJ2-1; D may be TRBD1 (5 bases). The sample was PBMCs, taken before TCRalphabeta/CD19-depleted stem cell transplant. CDR3 DNA sequence: TGCAGTGCTAGAGGAACGGACACTCACAATGAGCAGTTCTTC. Encoded protein: CSARGTDTHNEQFF.